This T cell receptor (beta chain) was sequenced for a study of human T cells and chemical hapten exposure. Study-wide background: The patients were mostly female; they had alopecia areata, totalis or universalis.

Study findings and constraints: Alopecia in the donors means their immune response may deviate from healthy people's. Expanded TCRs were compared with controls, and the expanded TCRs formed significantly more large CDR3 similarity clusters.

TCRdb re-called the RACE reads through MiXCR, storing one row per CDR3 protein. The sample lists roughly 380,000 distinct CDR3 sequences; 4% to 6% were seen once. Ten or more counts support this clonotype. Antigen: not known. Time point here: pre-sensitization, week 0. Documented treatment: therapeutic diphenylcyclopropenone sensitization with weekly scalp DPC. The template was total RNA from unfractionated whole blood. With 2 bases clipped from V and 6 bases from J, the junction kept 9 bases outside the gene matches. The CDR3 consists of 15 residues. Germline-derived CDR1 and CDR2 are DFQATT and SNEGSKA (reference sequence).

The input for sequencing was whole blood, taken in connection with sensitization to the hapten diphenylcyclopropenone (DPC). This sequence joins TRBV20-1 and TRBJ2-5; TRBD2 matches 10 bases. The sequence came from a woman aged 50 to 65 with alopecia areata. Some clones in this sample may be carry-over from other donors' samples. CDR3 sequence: CSARISAGGPQTQYF. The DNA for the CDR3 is TGCAGTGCTAGAATCTCAGCGGGAGGGCCCCAGACCCAGTACTTC.